These 18 T cell receptor beta chains came from one sample sequenced in a study of regulatory T cells in long-lasting Graves disease. Time point of the sample: newly diagnosed GD, antithyroid drugs for less than 3 months. There was RNA extracted from PBMCs, and the TCR library was made from it. HTBI primers from iRepertoire and Arm-PCR of CDR3 regions yielded the TCR beta libraries. TCRdb reprocessed the multiplex PCR reads via MiXCR and lists one record per CDR3 protein. The sample consists of 390,000 or so distinct CDR3 sequences, approximately 12% of them appearing once. The sample was also linked to a second study, of T cells in Graves' hyperthyroidism and ophthalmopathy.

Sequencing used peripheral blood mononuclear cells (PBMCs), obtained at new diagnosis, from a patient treated with antithyroid drugs. The receptors come from a woman aged 18-29 years with Graves disease.

This clonotype was seen once. The genes are TRBV12-5 and TRBJ1-1, with a possible D match to TRBD1 (6 bases). CDR3 length: 19 residues. Trimming pared 0 bases from V and 3 bases from J, leaving 23 bases between. Germline V gene data show CDR1 as LGHNT and CDR2 as FRNRAP. The chain's CDR3 is CASGLVRLGGGGAHTEAFF. CDR3 bases: TGTGCTAGTGGTTTGGTAAGACTCGGGGGGGGGGGCGCCCACACTGAAGCTTTCTTT.

V gene TRBV24-1 combines with J gene TRBJ1-1, with no clear D. Trimming took off 0 bases at V and 5 bases at J, with 9 bases between the two ends. The V gene's germline CDR1 is KGHDR and CDR2 SFDVKD. The CDR3 is 14 amino acids. This CDR3 is CATSDLLCGTEAFF. In DNA form, the CDR3 reads TGTGCCACCAGTGATTTGCTATGCGGAACTGAAGCTTTCTTT.

This clonotype was observed many times. The V call is TRBV11-2, the J call TRBJ2-7; possible D gene TRBD2, 6 bases. The V gene lost 4 bases and the J gene lost 3 bases, with 22 bases spanning the gap. The CDR3 length is 17 residues. The germline V gene has CDR1 SGHAT and CDR2 FQNNGV. The CDR3: CASSSTRLGGVGYEQYF. The CDR3 nucleotides are TGTGCCAGCAGCTCAACAAGACTAGGTGGTGTAGGCTACGAGCAGTACTTC.

CDR3: CASSSHPSMNTEAFF. Here the CDR3 DNA reads TGTGCCAGCAGCTCCCACCCATCCATGAACACTGAAGCTTTCTTT. The chain combines TRBV7-9 with TRBJ1-1, with no clear D. CDR3 size: 15 residues. V was cut by 4 bases and J by 0 bases, with 12 bases left in between. Looked up from germline, CDR1 is SEHNR and CDR2 is FQNEAQ (reference sequence).

On this clonotype itself: A much larger clone lies one base from this, so it may be a read error. J is TRBJ2-3 and V is TRBV7-2; 7 nucleotides align to TRBD2. Germline V gene data show CDR1 as SGHTA and CDR2 as FQGNSA. The CDR3 spans 19 residues. The CDR3 protein is CVSSLWPAPGRGGTDTQYF. The CDR3, as DNA: TGTGTCAGCAGCTTATGGCCGGCGCCAGGGAGGGGTGGCACAGATACGCAGTATTTT.

V gene TRBV19 combines with J gene TRBJ2-3; tentatively, D is TRBD1 (5 bases). Deletions cut 3 bases from V and 3 bases from J, with 13 bases between. There are 15 residues in the CDR3. Germline V CDR1 and CDR2: LNHDA, SQIVND (reference sequence). For the CDR3, the DNA is TGTGCCAGTAGTATCTGGGGCCCCAAGACAGATACGCAGTATTTT. Translated, it gives CASSIWGPKTDTQYF.

As to this clonotype: It may be a read error: a sequence one base away is much more abundant. This chain joins TRBV27 and TRBJ2-4; no clear D. V was clipped by 3 bases and J by 13 bases, with 22 bases between them. The CDR3 has 15 residues. Germline V CDR1 and CDR2: MNHEY, SMNVEV (reference sequence). The CDR3: CASSFYSQTADEQYF. CDR3 bases: TGTGCCAGCAGTTTCTATAGCCAAACGGCCGATGAGCAGTACTTC.

The chain employs TRBV2 and TRBJ1-2; D is unresolved. Germline loops: CDR1 SNHLY, CDR2 FYNNEI. The V end lost 2 bases, the J end lost 7 bases, and 8 bases lay between the germline ends. The CDR3 length is 12 residues. CDR3 bases: TGTGCCAGCAGTGAAAGACTTTTTGGCTACACCTTC. Protein: CASSERLFGYTF.

The chain joins TRBV28 to TRBJ1-4; D remains unclear. CDR1 and CDR2 (germline): MDHEN, SYDVKM. V dropped 5 bases and J dropped 4 bases, with 17 bases sitting between them. The CDR3 has 16 residues. The CDR3 DNA follows: TGTGCCAGCAGTAAACTTCTTTGGGCCCGTAATGAAAAACTGTTTTTT. This translates into CASSKLLWARNEKLFF.

This clonotype occurred many times. This chain links TRBV6-1 with TRBJ2-7, with 7 bases fitting TRBD1. The CDR3 spans 16 residues. Trimming at V came to 5 bases and at J to 2 bases, leaving 12 bases not matched to a gene. Germline lookup yields CDR1 MNHNS and CDR2 SASEGT. The CDR3 spells CASSSSRDSTTYEQYF. The CDR3 coding sequence is TGTGCCAGCAGTAGCAGCCGGGACAGCACTACCTACGAGCAGTACTTC.

In its sample, this clonotype was seen a few times. Compared with germline, one end of the junction differs, possibly owing to a read error. The chain links TRBV7-2 to TRBJ1-5; 8 nucleotides align to TRBD1. The CDR3 extends over 16 amino acids. CDR1 is SGHTA, CDR2 FQGNSA, per germline. The CDR3 DNA follows: TGTGCCAGCAGCTTAATTCGGACAGGGATGAATCAGCCCCGGCATTTT. It specifies CASSLIRTGMNQPRHF.

Many counts were recorded for this clonotype. V gene TRBV7-2 combines with J gene TRBJ2-6; D is ambiguous. The CDR3 is 14 residues long. From germline, CDR1 is SGHTA and CDR2 FQGNSA. V gave up 3 bases and J gave up 0 bases, with 3 bases separating them. The CDR3 DNA reads as TGTGCCAGCAGCTTTAACTCTGGGGCCAACGTCCTGACTTTC. Its translation is CASSFNSGANVLTF.

This clonotype was seen repeatedly, ten times or more. The chain is built from TRBV24-1 and TRBJ2-2, with D tentatively TRBD1 (6 bases). The CDR3 totals 17 residues. In germline, CDR1 is KGHDR, CDR2 SFDVKD. The germline V and J ends were trimmed by 3 bases and 0 bases, with 13 bases remaining between them. CDR3 bases: TGTGCCACCAGTGATCCCCCAGGGGCCGCGAACACCGGGGAGCTGTTTTTT. Protein sequence: CATSDPPGAANTGELFF.

This clonotype came up a few times. The chain joins TRBV5-1 to TRBJ2-1; tentatively, D is TRBD1 (6 bases). V was cut by 0 bases and J by 15 bases, with 28 bases left in between. This CDR3 contains 17 residues. Germline V CDR1 and CDR2: SGHRS, YFSETQ. This CDR3 reads CASSLVFGDKETGRGFF. The CDR3 bases are TGCGCCAGCAGCTTGGTGTTCGGGGACAAGGAAACAGGACGGGGGTTCTTC. Drawing the rest from reference TRBV5-1 and TRBJ2-1, the complete variable domain is KAGVTQTPRYLIKTRGQQVTLSCSPISGHRSVSWYQQTPGQGLQFLFEYFSETQRNKGNFPGRFSGRQFSNSRSEMNVSTLELGDSALYLCASSLVFGDKETGRGFFGPGTRLTVL.

As for this clonotype: A far larger clone differs by one base, so this is likely a read error. CDR3 DNA: TGTGCCAGCAGCTTAGGGACAGTCTGTGGCTACACCTTC. Its translation: CASSLGTVCGYTF. This rearrangement joins TRBV7-9 to TRBJ1-2, with a weak D call TRBD1 (6 bases). The CDR3 extends over 13 amino acids. Trimming left V 1 base short and J 7 bases short, with 10 bases between. Germline values: CDR1 SEHNR, CDR2 FQNEAQ (reference sequence). Supplemented by reference TRBV7-9 and TRBJ1-2, the full variable domain reads DTGVSQNPRHKITKRGQNVTFRCDPISEHNRLYWYRQTLGQGPEFLTYFQNEAQLEKSRLLSDRFSAERPKGSFSTLEIQRTEQGDSAMYLCASSLGTVCGYTFGSGTRLTVV.

J is TRBJ2-7 and V is TRBV20-1; D might be TRBD1 (6 bases). The CDR3 length is 12 residues. CDR1 and CDR2 (germline): DFQATT, SNEGSKA (reference sequence). V gave up 0 bases and J gave up 5 bases, with 8 bases separating them. The CDR3 protein is CSARDQGHEQYF. The DNA of the CDR3 is TGCAGTGCTAGAGACCAGGGGCACGAGCAGTACTTC.

In its sample, this clonotype was seen many times. The rearrangement uses TRBV18 and TRBJ1-4; D ambiguous. The CDR3 spans 13 residues. V shed 5 bases and J shed 5 bases, with 9 bases lying between them. CDR1 and CDR2 from the germline V gene are KGHSH and LQKENI. The CDR3, as DNA: TGTGCCAGCTCATGGGCGAAGAATGAAAAACTGTTTTTT. Encoded protein: CASSWAKNEKLFF.

This clonotype was found many times. This chain joins TRBV6-2 or TRBV6-3 and TRBJ2-7, with D tentatively TRBD2 (6 bases). This CDR3 has 16 amino acids. V was pared by 6 bases and J by 1 base, with 19 bases between. The germline CDR1 and CDR2 sequences are MNHEY and SVGEGT. CDR3 region: CASRPIGTSNSYEQYV. CDR3 bases: TGTGCCAGCAGACCGATTGGGACTTCTAATTCCTACGAGCAGTACGTC.